This T cell receptor beta chain was obtained from a study of CD8 T cells in Susac syndrome. This clonotype was detected only once. Germline lookup yields CDR1 SGHAT and CDR2 FQNNGV. This CDR3 comprises 17 residues. V shed 4 bases, J shed 5 bases, and the junction held 12 bases outside the gene matches. With random hexamers, roughly 0.45 to 1 ug RNA was reverse transcribed. TCRdb reprocessed the immunoSEQ multiplex PCR reads via MiXCR and lists one record per CDR3 protein. The table lists about 47,000 distinct CDR3 sequences, almost 95% of them singletons. What was sequenced was CD8+ T cells from PBMCs. V is TRBV11-2 and J is TRBJ2-1; 9 positions agree with TRBD2. The origin of this receptor is a human donor in good health. The CDR3 here is CASSSRRMASGNNEQFF. In nucleotides, the CDR3 is TGTGCCAGCAGCTCTAGAAGGATGGCTAGCGGGAACAATGAGCAGTTCTTC.